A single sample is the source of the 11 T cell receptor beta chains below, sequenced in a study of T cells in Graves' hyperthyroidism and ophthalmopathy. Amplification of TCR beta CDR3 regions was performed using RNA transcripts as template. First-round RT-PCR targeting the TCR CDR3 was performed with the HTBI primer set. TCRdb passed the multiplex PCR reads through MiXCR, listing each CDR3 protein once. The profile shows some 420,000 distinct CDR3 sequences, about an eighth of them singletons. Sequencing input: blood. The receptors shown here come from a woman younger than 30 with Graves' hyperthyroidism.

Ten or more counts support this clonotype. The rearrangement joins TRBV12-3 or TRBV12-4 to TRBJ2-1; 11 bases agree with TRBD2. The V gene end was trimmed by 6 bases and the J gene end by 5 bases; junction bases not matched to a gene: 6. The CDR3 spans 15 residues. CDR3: CASSLGTSGNNEQFF. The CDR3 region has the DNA TGTGCCAGCAGCCTCGGGACTAGCGGAAACAATGAGCAGTTCTTC.

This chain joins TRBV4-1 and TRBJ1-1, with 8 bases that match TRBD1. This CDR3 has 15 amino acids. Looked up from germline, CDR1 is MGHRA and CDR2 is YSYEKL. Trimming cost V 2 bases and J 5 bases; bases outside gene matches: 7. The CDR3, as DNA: TGCGCCAGCAGCCAACACACGGACAGGGCGACTGAAGCTTTCTTT. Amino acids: CASSQHTDRATEAFF.

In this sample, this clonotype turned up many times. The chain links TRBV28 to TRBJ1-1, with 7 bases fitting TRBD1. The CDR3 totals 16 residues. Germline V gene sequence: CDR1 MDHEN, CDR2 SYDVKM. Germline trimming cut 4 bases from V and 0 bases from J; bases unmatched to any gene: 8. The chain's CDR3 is CASSSPGTAMNTEAFF. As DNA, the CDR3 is TGTGCCAGCAGTTCCCCCGGGACAGCTATGAACACTGAAGCTTTCTTT.

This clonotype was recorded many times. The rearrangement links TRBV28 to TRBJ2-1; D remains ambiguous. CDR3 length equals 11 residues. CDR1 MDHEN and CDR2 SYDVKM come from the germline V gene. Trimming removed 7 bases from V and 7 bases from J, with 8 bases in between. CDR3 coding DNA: TGTGCCAGCACGGGTCTGAATGAGCAGTTCTTC. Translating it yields CASTGLNEQFF. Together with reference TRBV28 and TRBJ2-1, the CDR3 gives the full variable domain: DVKVTQSSRYLVKRTGEKVFLECVQDMDHENMFWYRQDPGLGLRLIYFSYDVKMKEKGDIPEGYSVSREKKERFSLILESASTNQTSMYLCASTGLNEQFFGPGTRLTVL.

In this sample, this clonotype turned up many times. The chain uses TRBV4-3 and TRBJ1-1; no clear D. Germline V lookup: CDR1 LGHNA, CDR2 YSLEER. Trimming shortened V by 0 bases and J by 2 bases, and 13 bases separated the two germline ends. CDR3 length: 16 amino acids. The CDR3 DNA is TGCGCCAGCAGCCAAGAGTTTGCGGCGGCAAACACTGAAGCTTTCTTT. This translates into CASSQEFAAANTEAFF.

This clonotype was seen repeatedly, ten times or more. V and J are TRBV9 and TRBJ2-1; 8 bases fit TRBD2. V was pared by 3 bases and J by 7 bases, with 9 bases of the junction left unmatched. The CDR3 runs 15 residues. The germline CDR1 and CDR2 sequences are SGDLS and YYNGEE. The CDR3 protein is CASSEGGLVNNEQFF. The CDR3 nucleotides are TGTGCCAGCAGCGAGGGGGGACTAGTTAATAATGAGCAGTTCTTC.

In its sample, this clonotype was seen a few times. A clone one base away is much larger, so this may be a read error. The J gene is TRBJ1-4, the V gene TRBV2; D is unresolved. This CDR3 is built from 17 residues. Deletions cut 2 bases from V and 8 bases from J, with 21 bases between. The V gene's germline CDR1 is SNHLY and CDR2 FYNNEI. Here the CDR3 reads CASSENPTRGSDEKLFF. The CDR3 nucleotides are TGTGCCAGCAGTGAAAACCCTACGCGGGGTTCAGACGAAAAACTGTTTTTT. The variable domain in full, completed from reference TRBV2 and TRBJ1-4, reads EPEVTQTPSHQVTQMGQEVILRCVPISNHLYFYWYRQILGQKVEFLVSFYNNEISEKSEIFDDQFSVERPDGSNFTLKIRSTKLEDSAMYFCASSENPTRGSDEKLFFGSGTQLSVL.

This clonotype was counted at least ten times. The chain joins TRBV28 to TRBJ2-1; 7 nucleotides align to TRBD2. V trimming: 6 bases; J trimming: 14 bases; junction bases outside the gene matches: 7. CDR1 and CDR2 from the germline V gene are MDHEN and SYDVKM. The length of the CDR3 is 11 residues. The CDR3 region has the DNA TGTGCCAGCAGCCCCGGGGCGGGGGAGTTCTTC. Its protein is CASSPGAGEFF. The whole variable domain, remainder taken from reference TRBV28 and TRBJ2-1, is DVKVTQSSRYLVKRTGEKVFLECVQDMDHENMFWYRQDPGLGLRLIYFSYDVKMKEKGDIPEGYSVSREKKERFSLILESASTNQTSMYLCASSPGAGEFFGPGTRLTVL.

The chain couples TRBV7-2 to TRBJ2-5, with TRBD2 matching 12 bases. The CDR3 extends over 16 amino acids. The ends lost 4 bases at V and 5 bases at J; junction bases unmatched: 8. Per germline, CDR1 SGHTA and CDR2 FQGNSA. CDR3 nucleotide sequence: TGTGCCAGCAGCTCCGCCACTAGCGGGGGGCCCGAGACCCAGTACTTC. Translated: CASSSATSGGPETQYF. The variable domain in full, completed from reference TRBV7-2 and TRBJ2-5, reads GAGVSQSPSNKVTEKGKDVELRCDPISGHTALYWYRQSLGQGLEFLIYFQGNSAPDKSGLPSDRFSAERTGGSVSTLTIQRTQQEDSAVYLCASSSATSGGPETQYFGPGTRLLVL.

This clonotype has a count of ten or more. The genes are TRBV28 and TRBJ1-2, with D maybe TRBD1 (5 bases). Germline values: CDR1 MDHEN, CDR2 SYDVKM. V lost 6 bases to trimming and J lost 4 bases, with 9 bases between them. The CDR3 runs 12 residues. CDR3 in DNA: TGTGCCAGCAGATCAGGGATCTATGGCTACACCTTC. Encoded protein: CASRSGIYGYTF.

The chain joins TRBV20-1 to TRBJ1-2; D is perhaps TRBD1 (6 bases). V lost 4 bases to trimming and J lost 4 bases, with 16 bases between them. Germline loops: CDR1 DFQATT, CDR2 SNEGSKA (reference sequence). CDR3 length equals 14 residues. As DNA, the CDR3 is TGCAGTGCTACAGACGGCCAGGGGACCTATGGCTACACCTTC. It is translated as CSATDGQGTYGYTF.